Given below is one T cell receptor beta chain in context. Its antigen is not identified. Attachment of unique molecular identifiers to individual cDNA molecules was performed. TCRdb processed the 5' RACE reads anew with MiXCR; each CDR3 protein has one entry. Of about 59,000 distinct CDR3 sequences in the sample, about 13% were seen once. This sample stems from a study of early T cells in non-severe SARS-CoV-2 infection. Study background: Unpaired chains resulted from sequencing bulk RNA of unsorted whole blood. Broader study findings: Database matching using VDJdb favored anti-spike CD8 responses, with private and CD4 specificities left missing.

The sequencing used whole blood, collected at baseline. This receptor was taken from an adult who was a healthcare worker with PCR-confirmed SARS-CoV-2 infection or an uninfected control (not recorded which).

This CDR3 reads CAISDRSDYGYTF. The CDR3 nucleotides are TGTGCCATCAGCGACAGGTCTGACTATGGCTACACCTTC. The rearrangement links TRBV10-3 to TRBJ1-2, with D possibly being TRBD1 (6 bases). Trimming took off 6 bases at V and 3 bases at J, with 11 bases between the two ends. This CDR3 spans 13 amino acids. The germline V gene has CDR1 ENHRY and CDR2 SYGVKD.